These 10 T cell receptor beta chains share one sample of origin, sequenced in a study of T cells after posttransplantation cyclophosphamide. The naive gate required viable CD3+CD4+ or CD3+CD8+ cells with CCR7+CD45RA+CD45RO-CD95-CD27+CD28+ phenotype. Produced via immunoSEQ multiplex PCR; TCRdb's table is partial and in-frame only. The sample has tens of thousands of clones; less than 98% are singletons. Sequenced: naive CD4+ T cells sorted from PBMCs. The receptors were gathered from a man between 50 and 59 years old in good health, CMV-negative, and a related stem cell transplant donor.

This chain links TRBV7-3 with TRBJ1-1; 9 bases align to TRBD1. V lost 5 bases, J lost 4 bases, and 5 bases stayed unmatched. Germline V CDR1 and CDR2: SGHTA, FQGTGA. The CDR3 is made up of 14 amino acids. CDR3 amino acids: CASSAQGAGTEAFF. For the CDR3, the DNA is TGTGCCAGCAGCGCACAGGGGGCTGGCACTGAAGCTTTCTTT.

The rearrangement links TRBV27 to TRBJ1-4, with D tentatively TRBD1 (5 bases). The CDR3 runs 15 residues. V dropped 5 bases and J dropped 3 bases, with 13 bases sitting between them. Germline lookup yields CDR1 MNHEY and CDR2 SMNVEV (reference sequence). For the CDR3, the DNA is TGTGCCAGCAGTGGGCTGGGGGGGGCTAATGAAAAACTGTTTTTT. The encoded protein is CASSGLGGANEKLFF.

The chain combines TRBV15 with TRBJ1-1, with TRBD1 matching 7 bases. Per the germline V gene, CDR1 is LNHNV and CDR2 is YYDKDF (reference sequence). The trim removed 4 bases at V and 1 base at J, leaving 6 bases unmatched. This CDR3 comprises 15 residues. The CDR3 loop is CATSTPRGWNTEAFF. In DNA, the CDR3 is TGTGCCACCAGCACACCCAGGGGGTGGAACACTGAAGCTTTCTTT.

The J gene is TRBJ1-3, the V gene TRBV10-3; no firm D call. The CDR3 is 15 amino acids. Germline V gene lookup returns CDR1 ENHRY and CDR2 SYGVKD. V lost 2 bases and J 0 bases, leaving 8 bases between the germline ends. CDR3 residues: CAISEDGYSGNTIYF. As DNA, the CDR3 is TGTGCCATCAGTGAGGACGGGTACTCTGGAAACACCATATATTTT.

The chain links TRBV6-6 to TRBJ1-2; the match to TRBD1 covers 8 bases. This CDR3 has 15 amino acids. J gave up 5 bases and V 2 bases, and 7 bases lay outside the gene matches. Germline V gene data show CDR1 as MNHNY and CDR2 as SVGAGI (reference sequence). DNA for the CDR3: TGTGCCAGCAGTTACGCTGGACAGGGCGGGTATGGCTACACCTTC. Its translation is CASSYAGQGGYGYTF.

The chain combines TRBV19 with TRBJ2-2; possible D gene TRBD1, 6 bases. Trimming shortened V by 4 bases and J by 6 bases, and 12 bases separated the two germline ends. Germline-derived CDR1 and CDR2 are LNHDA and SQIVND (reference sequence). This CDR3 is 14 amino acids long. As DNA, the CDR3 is TGTGCCAGTAGTACCGAGAACAGGGCCGGGGAGCTGTTTTTT. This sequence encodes CASSTENRAGELFF.

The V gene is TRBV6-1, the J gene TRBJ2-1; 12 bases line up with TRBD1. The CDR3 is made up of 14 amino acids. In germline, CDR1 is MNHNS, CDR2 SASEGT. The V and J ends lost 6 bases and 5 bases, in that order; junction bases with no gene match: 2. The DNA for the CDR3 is TGTGCCAGCAGCGGGGACAGGGGGCACAATGAGCAGTTCTTC. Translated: CASSGDRGHNEQFF.

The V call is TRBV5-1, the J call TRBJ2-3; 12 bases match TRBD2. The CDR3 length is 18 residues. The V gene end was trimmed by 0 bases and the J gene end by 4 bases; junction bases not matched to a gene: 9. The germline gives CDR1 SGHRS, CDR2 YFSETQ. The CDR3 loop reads CASSLATLAGGVADTQYF. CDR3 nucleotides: TGCGCCAGCAGCTTGGCCACACTAGCGGGAGGTGTCGCAGATACGCAGTATTTT.

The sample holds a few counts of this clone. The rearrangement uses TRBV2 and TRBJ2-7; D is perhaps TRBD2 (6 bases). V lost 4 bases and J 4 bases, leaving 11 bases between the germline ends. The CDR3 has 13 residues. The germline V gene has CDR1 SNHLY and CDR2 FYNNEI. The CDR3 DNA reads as TGTGCCAGCAGTGTCAGCGGGTTGTACGAGCAGTACTTC. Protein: CASSVSGLYEQYF.

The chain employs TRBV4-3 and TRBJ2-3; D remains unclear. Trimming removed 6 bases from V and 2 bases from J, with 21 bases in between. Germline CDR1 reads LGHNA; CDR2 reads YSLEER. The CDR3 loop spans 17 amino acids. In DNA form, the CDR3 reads TGCGCCAGCAGTTACGATAGAGTCTCCCCCTTCACAGATACGCAGTATTTT. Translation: CASSYDRVSPFTDTQYF.